The T cell receptor beta chain under discussion was sequenced for a study of blood T cells in healthy people across ages. CDR3 length equals 15 residues. V was cut by 5 bases and J by 2 bases, with 15 bases left in between. The germline CDR1 and CDR2 sequences are MNHEY and SMNVEV (reference sequence). Primed by a sample-barcoded 5' primer and a J-beta primer mix, a second PCR proceeded for about 6 to 11 cycles. Each cDNA was tagged by a template-switch adaptor containing 12 random nucleotides. TCRdb re-called the 5' RACE reads through MiXCR, storing one row per CDR3 protein. Among roughly 500,000 distinct CDR3 sequences listed, roughly 28% were seen once.

This clonotype was sampled from a woman in her 70s in good health. The chain combines TRBV27 with TRBJ2-5; no reliable D call. Sequencing was carried out using blood. The DNA of the CDR3 is TGTGCCAGCAGTATGTTGGCAGGACCTCAAGAGACCCAGTACTTC. Translating gives CASSMLAGPQETQYF.